The sequence of this T cell receptor (beta chain) was determined in a study of cytomegalovirus exposure and HLA in healthy donors. Background on the study: Prior work identified 120 million or so unique TCR beta sequences in about 179 million T cells. Whole-study results and caveats: In a later analysis, across HLA loci, associated TCR counts were highest for DRB1, lowest for HLA-C.

The study ran its PCR with 60 Vbeta and 13 Jbeta primers. Clones were sequenced by immunoSEQ multiplex PCR, and TCRdb holds only the in-frame ones, with some missing. This sample has about 110,000 clones; less than 85% occur once, and the top ten carry 3% to 4.5%. This clone came up once. Antigen specificity is unknown. The specimen was PBMCs. The source of this sequence is a man between 60 and 70 years old in good health and CMV-seronegative.

This CDR3 is CASSRGQGETDIQYF. The DNA for the CDR3 is TGTGCCAGCAGCCGCGGACAGGGTGAAACGGACATTCAGTACTTC. The chain links TRBV2 to TRBJ2-4; 8 bases fit TRBD1. V shed 6 bases, J shed 8 bases, and the junction held 12 bases outside the gene matches. Germline CDR1 reads SNHLY; CDR2 reads FYNNEI. This CDR3 spans 15 amino acids.